This TCR beta chain was identified in a study of neurological immune-mediated disorders. The cDNA was synthesized by means of template-switch 5'RACE, which was carried out with 10-nucleotide random UMIs. Over 190 million TCR-beta sequences from 15-18 subjects came out of each sequencing run. TCRdb re-called the 5' RACE reads with MiXCR, one entry per CDR3 protein. The data show tens of thousands of distinct CDR3 sequences, around 15% seen once. Germline loops: CDR1 KGHDR, CDR2 SFDVKD. The CDR3 runs to 13 residues. The V gene lost 5 bases and the J gene lost 2 bases, with 7 bases spanning the gap. Healthy controls were blood bank volunteers in Maryland, USA. Whole-study findings and limits: Multiple sclerosis patients had less TCR clonal expansion than even healthy controls, unlike HTLV-1-associated myelopathy.

This clonotype appeared many times. Its antigen is currently unknown. The chain carries TRBV24-1 and TRBJ2-3; tentative D call: TRBD1 (6 bases). This TCR came from a man in his 70s in good health. The sequenced sample was PBMCs. The CDR3 DNA sequence: TGTGCCACCAGTGGGACAGACACAGATACGCAGTATTTT. Its protein product is CATSGTDTDTQYF.